The clone carrying this TCR beta chain was recorded at least ten times. The data originate from a study of regulatory T cells in long-lasting Graves disease. Arm-PCR of CDR3 regions and iRepertoire HTBI primers were the basis on which TCR beta libraries were built. TCRdb redid the calling of the multiplex PCR reads with MiXCR, one entry per CDR3 protein. The sample includes about 350,000 distinct CDR3 sequences, 15% to 20% of them seen just once. As to time point: newly diagnosed GD, antithyroid drugs for less than 3 months. Construction of the TCR library relied on RNA isolated from PBMCs. Germline assignment: CDR1 MDHEN and CDR2 SYDVKM. Trimming removed 8 bases from V and 6 bases from J, with 9 bases in between. This CDR3 is built from 11 residues. This same sample was also part of a study on T cells in Graves' hyperthyroidism and ophthalmopathy. That report adds: Graves' hyperthyroidism was deemed stable given no ophthalmopathy progression within 18 months. Patients were aged 18 to 65, had disease duration under 2 months, and had newly diagnosed hyperthyroidism. Most thyroid clonotypes expanded above 0.001 were also detected in blood.

Specimen: peripheral blood mononuclear cells (PBMCs), collected at new diagnosis, from a patient treated with antithyroid drugs. This chain joins TRBV28 and TRBJ2-3; D is undetermined. The receptor was isolated from a woman aged 18 to 35 with Graves disease. The CDR3 nucleotides read TGTGCCAGCCACGAGCTGGATACGCAGTATTTT. The encoded protein is CASHELDTQYF.